This T cell receptor beta chain emerged from a study of blood T cells in healthy people across ages. Study-level results: Per million T cells, TCR beta diversity dropped roughly linearly as age increased.

A J-beta primer mix and a sample-barcoded 5' primer were used in a second PCR of roughly 7 to 12 cycles. MiXCR, run by TCRdb on the 5' RACE reads, gives a single entry per CDR3 protein. The table includes almost 1 million distinct CDR3 sequences, about 51% detected once. This clonotype showed up just a few times. Its specificity is not known. CDR3 length equals 16 residues. Germline V CDR1 and CDR2: SGHAT, FQNNGV. V trimming: 2 bases; J trimming: 5 bases; junction bases outside the gene matches: 5. Extractions gave at least 5 micrograms of total RNA per sample. The sequenced material came from blood. This chain uses TRBV11-2 with TRBJ2-5; 13 bases are a match to TRBD2. This receptor was identified in a woman in her sixties in good health. CDR3 amino acids: CASSLRTSGSVETQYF. CDR3 coding DNA: TGTGCCAGCAGCTTACGGACTAGCGGGAGTGTGGAGACCCAGTACTTC. The full variable domain, completed using reference TRBV11-2 and TRBJ2-5, is EAGVAQSPRYKIIEKRQSVAFWCNPISGHATLYWYQQILGQGPKLLIQFQNNGVVDDSQLPKDRFSAERLKGVDSTLKIQPAKLEDSAVYLCASSLRTSGSVETQYFGPGTRLLVL.